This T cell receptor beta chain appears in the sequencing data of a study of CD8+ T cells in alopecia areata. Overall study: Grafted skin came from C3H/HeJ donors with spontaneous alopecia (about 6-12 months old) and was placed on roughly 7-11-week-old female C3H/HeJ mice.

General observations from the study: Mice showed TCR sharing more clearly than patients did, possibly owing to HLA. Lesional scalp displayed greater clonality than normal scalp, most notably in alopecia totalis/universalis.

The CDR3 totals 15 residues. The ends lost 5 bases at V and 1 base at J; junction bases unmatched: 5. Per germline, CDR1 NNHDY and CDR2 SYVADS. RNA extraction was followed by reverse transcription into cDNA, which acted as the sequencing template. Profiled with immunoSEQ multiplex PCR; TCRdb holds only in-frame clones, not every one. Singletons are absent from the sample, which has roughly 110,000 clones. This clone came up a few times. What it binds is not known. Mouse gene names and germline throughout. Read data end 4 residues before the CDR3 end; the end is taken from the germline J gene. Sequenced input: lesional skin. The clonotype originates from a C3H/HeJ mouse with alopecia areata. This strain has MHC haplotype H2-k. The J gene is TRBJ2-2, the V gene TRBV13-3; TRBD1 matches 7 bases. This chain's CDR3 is CASSPDRVNTGQLYF. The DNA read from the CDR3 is TGTGCCAGCAGCCCTGACAGGGTAAACACCGGG.